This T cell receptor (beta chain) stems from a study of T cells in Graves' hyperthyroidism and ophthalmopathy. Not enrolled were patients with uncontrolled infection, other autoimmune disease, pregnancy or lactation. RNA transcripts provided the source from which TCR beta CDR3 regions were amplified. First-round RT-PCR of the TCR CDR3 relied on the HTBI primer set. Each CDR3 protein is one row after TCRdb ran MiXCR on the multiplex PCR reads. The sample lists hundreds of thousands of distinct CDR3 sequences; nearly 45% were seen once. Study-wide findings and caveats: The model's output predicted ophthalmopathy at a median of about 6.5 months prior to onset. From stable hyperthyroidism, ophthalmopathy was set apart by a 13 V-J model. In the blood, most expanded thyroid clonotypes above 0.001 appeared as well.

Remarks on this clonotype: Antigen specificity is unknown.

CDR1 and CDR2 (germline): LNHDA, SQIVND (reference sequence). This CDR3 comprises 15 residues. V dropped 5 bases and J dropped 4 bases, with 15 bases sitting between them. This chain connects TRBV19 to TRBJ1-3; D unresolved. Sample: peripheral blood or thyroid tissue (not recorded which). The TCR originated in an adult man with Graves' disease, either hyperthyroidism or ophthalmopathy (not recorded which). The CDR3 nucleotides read TGTGCCAGTAGTCAGCGACCCGCGGTGGGAAACACCATATATTTT. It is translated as CASSQRPAVGNTIYF.